The T cell receptor beta chain under discussion was sequenced for a study of metastatic and nonmetastatic thyroid tumors. TCRdb re-clonotyped the PCR reads via MiXCR. This repertoire shows about 15,000 clones, 3.5% to 4.5% found once; its top ten account for 23%. Among the patients, none had received any treatment before thyroid surgery. Germline-derived CDR1 and CDR2 are SGHTA and FQGTGA. The CDR3 spans 14 residues. Trimming took 7 bases from V and 0 from J, leaving 9 bases between them. This clone was observed a few times. Sequencing input: tumor tissue. The chain is built from TRBV7-3 and TRBJ2-2, with no clear D. This clonotype was sampled from a female donor with papillary thyroid cancer or a benign thyroid nodule (not recorded which). Some clones in this sample may be carry-over from other donors' samples. Here the CDR3 DNA reads TGTGCCAGCACCCCGCAAGCGAACACCGGGGAGCTGTTTTTT. Amino acids: CASTPQANTGELFF.